This TCR beta chain was sequenced for a study of PD-1 blockade in classical Hodgkin lymphoma. Study-level findings and limits: Complete responders started with a diversity level that resembled newly diagnosed patients at baseline. Exclusion removed patients who began nivolumab under 1 year after ASCT. The study reported lower baseline TCR diversity in newly diagnosed patients than in healthy donors.

A few counts support this clone. The antigen remains unidentified. Specified time point: cycle 4 day 1 (C4D1), after more than five weeks of nivolumab. Each patient's relapse followed autologous stem cell transplantation, and brentuximab vedotin exposure varied. Best responses fell into complete response, partial response or progressive disease. The germline V gene has CDR1 SGHDT and CDR2 YYEEEE. The length of the CDR3 is 13 residues. Trimming pared 0 bases from V and 6 bases from J, leaving 9 bases between. Sequencing used immunoSEQ multiplex PCR; TCRdb keeps in-frame clones, though not all of them. The data hold 25,000 to 35,000 clones, with approximately 68% observed a single time.

This TCR was recovered from a human donor with classical Hodgkin lymphoma. The input for sequencing was peripheral blood mononuclear cells (PBMCs), taken before the fourth cycle of nivolumab. The chain combines TRBV5-6 with TRBJ1-2, with D perhaps matching TRBD1 (6 bases). In DNA, the CDR3 is TGTGCCAGCAGCTTGGGACAGGTGAATGGCTACACCTTC. This gives the protein CASSLGQVNGYTF. The complete variable domain, with remaining parts taken from reference TRBV5-6 and TRBJ1-2, reads DAGVTQSPTHLIKTRGQQVTLRCSPKSGHDTVSWYQQALGQGPQFIFQYYEEEERQRGNFPDRFSGHQFPNYSSELNVNALLLGDSALYLCASSLGQVNGYTFGSGTRLTVV.